The source of this T cell receptor (beta chain) is a study of blood T cell repertoires in COVID-19. The overall study: There were acute and convalescent COVID-19 samples, and they came from the United States, Italy and Spain.

How the authors handled the data: From reference gene primer amplification, estimates of nucleated cell counts were derived. Sequencing was performed with immunoSEQ multiplex PCR; in TCRdb, only in-frame clones are kept and a portion is missing. V and J calls and clone size are copied from that table; D and trimming were computed from the DNA. The sample records a few hundred thousand clones, roughly nine tenths being singletons. Individuals drawn from about two dozen US areas were roughly 18 to 95 years old. Self-reported history from a screening survey and questionnaire set each donor's cohort. With 4 bases clipped from V and 6 bases from J, the junction kept 8 bases outside the gene matches. The CDR3 extends over 14 amino acids. Germline lookup yields CDR1 SGHDT and CDR2 YYEEEE.

The sequenced sample consisted of PBMCs or T cells enriched from blood (not recorded which). The V gene is TRBV5-6, the J gene TRBJ1-1; 8 nucleotides line up with TRBD1. The clonotype was recovered from a woman between 40 and 55 years old who had been exposed to COVID-19. For the CDR3, the DNA is TGTGCCAGCAGCCCCAGGGGGCGAGGGCCTGAAGCTTTCTTT. Residues: CASSPRGRGPEAFF.